The clone carrying this T cell receptor (beta chain) has a handful of counts. The antigen remains undetermined. These data are taken from a study of beta chain features in type 1 diabetes. From germline, CDR1 is LNHDA and CDR2 SQIVND (reference sequence). V was pared by 3 bases and J by 6 bases, with 14 bases between. This CDR3 contains 14 residues. The whole isolated RNA underwent reverse transcription, so sequencing captured expressed TCRB transcripts. The protocol was immunoSEQ multiplex PCR, while the TCRdb copy is restricted to in-frame clones and leaves out a portion. In the table there are 900,000 or so clones, roughly a sixth of which are singletons. Stem cell-like memory, regulatory, central memory and naive CD4+ cells were sorted via CD45RO/CCR7/CD25/CD127/CD95/CD27. Overall study findings and caveats: Using cDNA template may skew counts toward highly expressing activated cells.

The receptor was derived from a woman aged 18-29 years in good health. V gene TRBV19 combines with J gene TRBJ1-1; D ambiguous. Sequencing was performed on naive CD4+ T cells from blood. The CDR3 reads CASSIGPNGAEAFF. For the CDR3, the DNA is TGTGCCAGTAGTATCGGACCCAACGGGGCTGAAGCTTTCTTT.